The 6 T cell receptor beta chains listed next were all sequenced from one sample in a study of CD8 T cells in Susac syndrome. After extraction with the RNeasy kit, 0.5 to 1 ug of the RNA was reverse transcribed using random hexamers. Each CDR3 protein gets one entry after TCRdb re-called the immunoSEQ multiplex PCR reads with MiXCR. The repertoire has 350,000 to 550,000 distinct CDR3 sequences, around 83% of them found once; the top ten carry roughly 0.11%. Input material: CD8+ T cells from PBMCs. Receptors were obtained from a human donor with multiple sclerosis.

V usage is TRBV5-4 and J usage is TRBJ2-3; D is perhaps TRBD2 (6 bases). The CDR3 totals 15 residues. In germline, CDR1 is SGHNT, CDR2 YYREEE (reference sequence). The V end was cut by 1 base, the J end by 2 bases, with 11 bases between. The CDR3 DNA reads as TGTGCCAGCAGCTTGTGGGCGGGGCCCACAGATACGCAGTATTTT. Translating gives CASSLWAGPTDTQYF.

The chain recombines TRBV3-1 with TRBJ2-5, with unresolved D. This CDR3 region has 12 residues. Trimming took 4 bases from V and 5 from J, leaving 8 bases between them. CDR1 and CDR2 from the germline V gene are LGHDT and YNNKEL (reference sequence). The CDR3 DNA reads as TGTGCCAGCAGCCCGGGTACGGAGACCCAGTACTTC. This codes for CASSPGTETQYF.

The chain couples TRBV5-4 to TRBJ1-1, with D unresolved. CDR3 size: 15 residues. Germline V gives CDR1 SGHNT, CDR2 YYREEE (reference sequence). Trimming left V 4 bases short and J 0 bases short, with 13 bases between. Written as DNA, the CDR3 is TGTGCCAGCAGCCCGGGAGAAGGCATGAACACTGAAGCTTTCTTT. It codes for CASSPGEGMNTEAFF.

J is TRBJ2-1 and V is TRBV30, with unresolved D. The germline gives CDR1 GTSNPN, CDR2 SVGIG (reference sequence). Trimming pared 3 bases from V and 7 bases from J, leaving 10 bases between. The CDR3 has 12 amino acids. The CDR3 sequence: CAWRPAWNEQFF. The CDR3 bases are TGTGCCTGGAGACCAGCTTGGAATGAGCAGTTCTTC.

V usage is TRBV5-4 and J usage is TRBJ2-3, with D unresolved. Germline V CDR1 and CDR2: SGHNT, YYREEE (reference sequence). With 0 bases removed from V and 6 bases from J, the gap between germline ends came to 14 bases. There are 15 residues in the CDR3. In nucleotides, the CDR3 is TGTGCCAGCAGCTTGGCCGGCGGAATCGGGGATACGCAGTATTTT. It encodes CASSLAGGIGDTQYF.

This chain links TRBV30 with TRBJ2-5; D unclear. The germline V and J ends were trimmed by 2 bases and 1 base, with 14 bases remaining between them. This CDR3 comprises 15 residues. Germline loops: CDR1 GTSNPN, CDR2 SVGIG (reference sequence). As DNA, the CDR3 is TGTGCCTGGAGTCTTCAGGTGGCAGGCCAAGAGACCCAGTACTTC. Translating it yields CAWSLQVAGQETQYF.